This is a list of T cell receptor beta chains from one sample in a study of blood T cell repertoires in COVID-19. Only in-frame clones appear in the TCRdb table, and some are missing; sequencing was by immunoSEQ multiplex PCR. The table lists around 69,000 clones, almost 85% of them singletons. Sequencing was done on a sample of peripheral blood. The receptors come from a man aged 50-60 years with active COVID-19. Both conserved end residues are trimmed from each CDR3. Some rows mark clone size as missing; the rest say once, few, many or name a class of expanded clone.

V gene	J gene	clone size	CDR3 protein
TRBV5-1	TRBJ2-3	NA	ASSETGNADTQY
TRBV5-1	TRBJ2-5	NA	ASSLIGQGVETQY
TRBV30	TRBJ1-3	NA	AWSVGQSPGNTIY
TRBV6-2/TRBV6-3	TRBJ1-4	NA	ASRPTGRWEKLF
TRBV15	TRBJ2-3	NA	ATSRDLGRAEDTQY
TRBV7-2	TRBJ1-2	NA	ASSFRDRGSYGYT
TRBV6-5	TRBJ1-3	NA	ASSYSNQGNTIY
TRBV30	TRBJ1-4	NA	AWRPGGWNNEKLF
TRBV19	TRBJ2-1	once	ASSSRWGLGTYNEQF
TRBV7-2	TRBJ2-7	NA	ASSPGTGAYEQY
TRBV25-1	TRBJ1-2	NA	ASSEYDQGASGYT
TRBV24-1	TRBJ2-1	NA	ATSDGRAYNEQF
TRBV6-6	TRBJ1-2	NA	ASSQGRGVGGYT
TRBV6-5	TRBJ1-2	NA	ASSLGQYYGYT
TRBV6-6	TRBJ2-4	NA	ASRTFEGGGENIQY
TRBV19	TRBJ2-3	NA	ASSVQGSGTAGGQY
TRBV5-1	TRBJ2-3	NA	ASQTGDTDTQY
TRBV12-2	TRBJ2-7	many	ASRGPLSSYEQY
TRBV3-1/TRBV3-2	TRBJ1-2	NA	ASSQRQGRYGYT
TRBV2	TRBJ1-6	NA	ASRGQGAYNSPLH
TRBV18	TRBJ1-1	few	ASSPLGGRAEAF
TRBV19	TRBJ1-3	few	ASSWDRAVGNTIY
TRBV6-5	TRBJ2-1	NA	ASSYSGTRIDEQF
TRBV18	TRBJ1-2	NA	ASSLFNYGYT
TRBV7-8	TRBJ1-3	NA	ASSLAQGDTIY
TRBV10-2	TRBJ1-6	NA	AQDRGGSYNSPLH